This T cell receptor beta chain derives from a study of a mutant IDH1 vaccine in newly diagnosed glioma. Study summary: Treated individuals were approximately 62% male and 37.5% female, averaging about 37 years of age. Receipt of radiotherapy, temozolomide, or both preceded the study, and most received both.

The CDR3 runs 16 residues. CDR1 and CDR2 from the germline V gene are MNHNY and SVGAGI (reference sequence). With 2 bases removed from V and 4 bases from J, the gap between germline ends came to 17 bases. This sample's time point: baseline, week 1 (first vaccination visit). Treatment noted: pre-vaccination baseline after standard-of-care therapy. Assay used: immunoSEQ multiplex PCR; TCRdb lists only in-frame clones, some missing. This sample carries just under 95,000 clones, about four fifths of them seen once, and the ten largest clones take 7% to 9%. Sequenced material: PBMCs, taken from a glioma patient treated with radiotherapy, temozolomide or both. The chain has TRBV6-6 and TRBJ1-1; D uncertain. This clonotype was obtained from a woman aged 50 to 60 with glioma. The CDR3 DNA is TGTGCCAGCAGTTACCCAACGCAGGCCGGGCCCACTGAAGCTTTCTTT. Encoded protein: CASSYPTQAGPTEAFF.